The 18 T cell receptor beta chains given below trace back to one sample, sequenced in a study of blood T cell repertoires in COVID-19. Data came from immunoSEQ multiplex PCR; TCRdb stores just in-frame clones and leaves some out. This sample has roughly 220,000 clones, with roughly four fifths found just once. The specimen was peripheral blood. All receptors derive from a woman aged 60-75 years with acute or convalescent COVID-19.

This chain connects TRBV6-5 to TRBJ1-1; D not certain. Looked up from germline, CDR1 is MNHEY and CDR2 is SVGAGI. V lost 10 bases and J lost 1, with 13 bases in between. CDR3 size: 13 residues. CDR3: CATSPVWNTEAFF. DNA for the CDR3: TGTGCCACCTCCCCGGTCTGGAACACTGAAGCTTTCTTT.

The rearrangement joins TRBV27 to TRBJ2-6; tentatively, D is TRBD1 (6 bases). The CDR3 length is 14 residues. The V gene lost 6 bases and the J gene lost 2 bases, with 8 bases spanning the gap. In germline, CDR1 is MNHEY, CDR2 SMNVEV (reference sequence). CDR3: CASSNRAGANVLTF. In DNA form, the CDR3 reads TGTGCCAGCAGCAACAGGGCTGGGGCCAACGTCCTGACTTTC.

The CDR3 DNA sequence: TGCGCCAGCAGCCCAGGGCTAGGGAACACTGAAGCTTTCTTT. It is translated as CASSPGLGNTEAFF. V is TRBV5-1 and J is TRBJ1-1; perhaps TRBD1 as D (5 bases). This CDR3 is built from 14 residues. Germline CDR1 SGHRS, CDR2 YFSETQ. Trimming took 4 bases from V and 1 from J, leaving 11 bases between them.

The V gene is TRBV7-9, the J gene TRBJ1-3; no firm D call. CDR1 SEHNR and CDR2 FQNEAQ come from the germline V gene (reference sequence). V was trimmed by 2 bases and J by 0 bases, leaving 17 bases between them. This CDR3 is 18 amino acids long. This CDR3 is CASSLRQARLTSGNTIYF. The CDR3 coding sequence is TGTGCCAGCAGCTTAAGGCAGGCCCGCCTAACCTCTGGAAACACCATATATTTT. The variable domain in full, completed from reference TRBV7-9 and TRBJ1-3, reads DTGVSQNPRHKITKRGQNVTFRCDPISEHNRLYWYRQTLGQGPEFLTYFQNEAQLEKSRLLSDRFSAERPKGSFSTLEIQRTEQGDSAMYLCASSLRQARLTSGNTIYFGEGSWLTVV.

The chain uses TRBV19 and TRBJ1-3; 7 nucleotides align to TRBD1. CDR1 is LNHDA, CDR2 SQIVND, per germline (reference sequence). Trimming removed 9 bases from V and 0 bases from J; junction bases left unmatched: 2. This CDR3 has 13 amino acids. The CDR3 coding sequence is TGTGCCAGCGGGACAGTCTCTGGAAACACCATATATTTT. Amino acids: CASGTVSGNTIYF.

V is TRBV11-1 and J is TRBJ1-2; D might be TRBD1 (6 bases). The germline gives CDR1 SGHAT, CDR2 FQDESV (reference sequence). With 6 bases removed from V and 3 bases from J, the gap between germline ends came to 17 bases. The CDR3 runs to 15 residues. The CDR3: CASRIGTSVHYGYTF. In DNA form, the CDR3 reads TGTGCCAGCAGGATTGGGACAAGCGTACACTATGGCTACACCTTC.

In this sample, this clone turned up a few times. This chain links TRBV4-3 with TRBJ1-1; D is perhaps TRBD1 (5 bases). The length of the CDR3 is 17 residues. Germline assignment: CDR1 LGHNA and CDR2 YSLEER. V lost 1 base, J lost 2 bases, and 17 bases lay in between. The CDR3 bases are TGCGCCAGCAGCCAAGCTGGGGCCTTCGGATTAAACACTGAAGCTTTCTTT. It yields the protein CASSQAGAFGLNTEAFF.

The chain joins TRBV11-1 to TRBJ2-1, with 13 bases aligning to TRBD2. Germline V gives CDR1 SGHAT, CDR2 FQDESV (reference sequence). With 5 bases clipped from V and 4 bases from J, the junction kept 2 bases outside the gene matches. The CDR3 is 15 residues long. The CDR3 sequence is CASSILAGGYNEQFF. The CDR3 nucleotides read TGTGCCAGCAGCATACTAGCGGGAGGGTACAATGAGCAGTTCTTC.

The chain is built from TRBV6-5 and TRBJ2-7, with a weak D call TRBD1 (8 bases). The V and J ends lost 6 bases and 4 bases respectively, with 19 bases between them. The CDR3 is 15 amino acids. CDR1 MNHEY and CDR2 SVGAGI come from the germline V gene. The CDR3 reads CASRRATGEGYEQYF. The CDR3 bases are TGTGCCAGCAGGAGAGCGACAGGGGAGGGTTACGAGCAGTACTTC.

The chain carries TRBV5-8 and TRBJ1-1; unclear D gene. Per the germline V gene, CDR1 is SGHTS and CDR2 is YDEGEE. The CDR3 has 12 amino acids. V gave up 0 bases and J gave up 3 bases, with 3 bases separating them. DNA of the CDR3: TGTGCCAGCAGCTTGGCTTACACTGAAGCTTTCTTT. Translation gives CASSLAYTEAFF.

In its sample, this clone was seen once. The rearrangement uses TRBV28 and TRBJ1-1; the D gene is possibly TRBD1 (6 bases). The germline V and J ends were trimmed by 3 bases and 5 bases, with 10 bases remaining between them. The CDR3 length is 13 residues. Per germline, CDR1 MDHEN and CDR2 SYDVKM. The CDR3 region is CASSFGGRTEAFF. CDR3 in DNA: TGTGCCAGCAGTTTTGGGGGCCGGACTGAAGCTTTCTTT.

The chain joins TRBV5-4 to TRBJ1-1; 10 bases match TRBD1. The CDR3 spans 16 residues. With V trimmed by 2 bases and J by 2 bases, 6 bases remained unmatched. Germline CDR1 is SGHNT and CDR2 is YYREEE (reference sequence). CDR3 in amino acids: CASSFPRDRGNTEAFF. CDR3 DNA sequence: TGTGCCAGCAGCTTTCCCCGGGACAGGGGTAACACTGAAGCTTTCTTT.

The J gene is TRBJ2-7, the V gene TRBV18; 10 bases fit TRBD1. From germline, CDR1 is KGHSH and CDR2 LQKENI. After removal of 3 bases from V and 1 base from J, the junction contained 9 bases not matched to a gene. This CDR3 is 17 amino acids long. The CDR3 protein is CASSPGTGALKSYEQYF. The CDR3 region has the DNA TGTGCCAGCTCACCGGGGACAGGGGCCTTAAAATCCTACGAGCAGTACTTC.

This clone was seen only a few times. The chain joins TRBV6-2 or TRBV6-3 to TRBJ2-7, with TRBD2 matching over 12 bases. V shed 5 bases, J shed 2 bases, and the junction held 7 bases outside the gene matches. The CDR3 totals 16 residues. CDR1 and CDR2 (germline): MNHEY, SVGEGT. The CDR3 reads CASSPALAGGPYEQYF. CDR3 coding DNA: TGTGCCAGCAGTCCCGCTCTAGCGGGGGGGCCCTACGAGCAGTACTTC.

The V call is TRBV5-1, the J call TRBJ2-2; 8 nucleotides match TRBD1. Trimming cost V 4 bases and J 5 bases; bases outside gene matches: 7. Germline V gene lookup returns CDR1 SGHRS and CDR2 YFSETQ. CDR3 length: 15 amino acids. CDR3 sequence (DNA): TGCGCCAGCAGCAGACAGGGGCCCGGGACCGGGGAGCTGTTTTTT. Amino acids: CASSRQGPGTGELFF.

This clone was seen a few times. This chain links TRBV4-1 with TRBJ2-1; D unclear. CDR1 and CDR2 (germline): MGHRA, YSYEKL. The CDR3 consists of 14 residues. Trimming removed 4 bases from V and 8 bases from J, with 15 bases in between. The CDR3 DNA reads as TGCGCCAGCAGCCTGCGACAAAAAACGGATGAGCAGTTCTTC. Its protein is CASSLRQKTDEQFF.

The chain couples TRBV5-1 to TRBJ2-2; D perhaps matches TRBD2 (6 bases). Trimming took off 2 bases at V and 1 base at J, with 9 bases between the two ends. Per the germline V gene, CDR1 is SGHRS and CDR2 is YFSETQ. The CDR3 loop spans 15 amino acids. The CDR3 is CASSLRGMNTGELFF. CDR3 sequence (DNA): TGCGCCAGCAGCTTACGGGGGATGAACACCGGGGAGCTGTTTTTT.

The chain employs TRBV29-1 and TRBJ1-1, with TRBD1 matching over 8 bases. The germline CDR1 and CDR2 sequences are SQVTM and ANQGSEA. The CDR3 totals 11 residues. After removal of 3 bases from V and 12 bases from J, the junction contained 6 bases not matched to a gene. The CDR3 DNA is TGCAGCGTTGAGTCGGGACAGGTGACTTTCTTT. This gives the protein CSVESGQVTFF.